These 24 T cell receptor beta chains were all obtained from the same sample, sequenced in a study of T-cell reconstitution after alpha-beta-depleted transplantation in children. Unique molecular identifiers were incorporated when the TCRbeta library was constructed. TCRdb ran MiXCR on the PCR reads and lists one entry per CDR3 protein. The sample holds about 690,000 distinct CDR3 sequences; approximately 17% are singletons and the top ten take approximately 1%. The sample was PBMCs from the stem cell graft donor, taken from the stem cell graft. The receptor set was obtained from a human donor who donated a stem cell graft to a child with acute myeloid leukemia.

A few counts support this clonotype. The CDR3 nucleotides are TGTGCCAGCTTTACTGGGGGGAAGAACACTGAAGCTTTCTTT. Translating it yields CASFTGGKNTEAFF. The chain uses TRBV12-3 or TRBV12-4 and TRBJ1-1; the D gene is possibly TRBD1 (5 bases). The CDR3 is 14 amino acids. The V end was cut by 8 bases, the J end by 1 base, with 14 bases between.

This clonotype appeared many times. The chain employs TRBV12-3 or TRBV12-4 and TRBJ1-1; TRBD1 aligns across 11 bases. The CDR3 extends over 15 amino acids. Trimming took 6 bases from V and 5 from J; bases not matched to a gene: 8. Here the CDR3 DNA reads TGTGCCAGCAGGGACAGGGGGCGGCTAGGTACTGAAGCTTTCTTT. The encoded protein is CASRDRGRLGTEAFF.

The V and J genes are TRBV23-1 and TRBJ1-2; D ambiguous. TRBV23-1 is filed as an ORF, its function uncertain. V shed 8 bases and J shed 7 bases, with 20 bases lying between them. There are 14 residues in the CDR3. The CDR3 here is CASGHSPLVVGYTF. CDR3 bases: TGCGCCAGCGGCCACAGTCCCCTCGTGGTTGGCTACACCTTC.

This clonotype was found a few times. This chain connects TRBV20-1 to TRBJ2-5; no reliable D call. Germline V lookup: CDR1 DFQATT, CDR2 SNEGSKA (reference sequence). The CDR3 is 12 amino acids. Trimming took off 6 bases at V and 0 bases at J, with 8 bases between the two ends. The CDR3 reads CSALPYQETQYF. In nucleotides, the CDR3 is TGCAGTGCCTTACCATACCAAGAGACCCAGTACTTC.

This clonotype was observed many times. This chain joins TRBV7-6 and TRBJ1-6, with unresolved D. The CDR3 spans 13 residues. The V end lost 3 bases, the J end lost 8 bases, and 8 bases lay between the germline ends. The germline V gene encodes CDR1 SGHVS and CDR2 FNYEAQ. The CDR3 spells CASSFGEDSPLHF. Written as DNA, the CDR3 is TGTGCCAGCAGCTTTGGTGAGGATTCACCCCTCCACTTT.

The sample holds many counts of this clonotype. J is TRBJ1-5 and V is TRBV12-3 or TRBV12-4, with 7 bases fitting TRBD1. This CDR3 comprises 14 residues. The V segment lost 4 bases and the J segment 5 bases; nucleotides outside the gene matches: 5. CDR3 region: CASSWTTGDQPQHF. CDR3 in DNA: TGTGCCAGCAGTTGGACTACAGGGGATCAGCCCCAGCATTTT.

There are many counts of this clonotype. The chain uses TRBV7-9 and TRBJ2-2; no clear D. Trimming left V 2 bases short and J 0 bases short, with 7 bases between. Germline CDR1 is SEHNR and CDR2 is FQNEAQ (reference sequence). The CDR3 totals 15 residues. In DNA form, the CDR3 reads TGTGCCAGCAGCTTAAGGTCTCCGAACACCGGGGAGCTGTTTTTT. This gives the protein CASSLRSPNTGELFF.

In its sample, this clonotype was seen many times. This chain uses TRBV5-6 with TRBJ1-5; no firm D call. CDR1 and CDR2 (germline): SGHDT, YYEEEE. This CDR3 region has 16 residues. V lost 2 bases to trimming and J lost 0 bases, with 12 bases between them. The CDR3 bases are TGTGCCAGCAGCTTTTTTTCCGGGAATAGCAATCAGCCCCAGCATTTT. As protein: CASSFFSGNSNQPQHF.

There are many counts of this clonotype. This sequence joins TRBV20-1 and TRBJ2-7, with no clear D. The length of the CDR3 is 14 residues. Trimming left V 4 bases short and J 0 bases short, with 13 bases between. The germline V gene has CDR1 DFQATT and CDR2 SNEGSKA (reference sequence). CDR3: CSATGPLSSYEQYF. CDR3 in DNA: TGCAGTGCTACCGGACCCCTAAGCTCCTACGAGCAGTACTTC.

This clonotype was recorded many times. V is TRBV20-1 and J is TRBJ1-1; D is uncertain. Trimming shortened V by 3 bases and J by 3 bases, and 5 bases separated the two germline ends. This CDR3 spans 11 amino acids. Germline CDR1 reads DFQATT; CDR2 reads SNEGSKA (reference sequence). The DNA of the CDR3 is TGCAGTGCTAGTTACGACACTGAAGCTTTCTTT. This gives the protein CSASYDTEAFF.

Regarding this clonotype: A much larger clone is a single base away; this may be a read error. This chain links TRBV7-2 with TRBJ2-1; no definite D call. CDR3 size: 15 residues. Trimming cost V 7 bases and J 0 bases, with 13 bases left between them. Per germline, CDR1 SGHTA and CDR2 FQGNSA. CDR3 sequence reads: CASKGMASSYNEQFF. CDR3 coding DNA: TGTGCCAGCAAAGGGATGGCTAGCTCCTACAATGAGCAGTTCTTC.

The CDR3 DNA sequence: TGTGCCAGCAGGAGTACGGGACAGAACGACAAGGAGACCCAGTACTTC. Protein: CASRSTGQNDKETQYF. This sequence joins TRBV12-3 or TRBV12-4 and TRBJ2-5; 7 bases are a match to TRBD1. The CDR3 runs to 16 residues. Germline trimming cut 6 bases from V and 5 bases from J; bases unmatched to any gene: 15.

This clonotype was observed at least ten times. The CDR3 sequence: CSARSNLILRDTEAFF. The DNA for the CDR3 is TGCAGTGCTAGATCTAACCTGATACTCAGGGACACTGAAGCTTTCTTT. This chain connects TRBV20-1 to TRBJ1-1, with D tentatively TRBD1 (5 bases). CDR1 DFQATT and CDR2 SNEGSKA come from the germline V gene (reference sequence). The CDR3 runs to 16 residues. The ends were cut back, 2 bases at V and 3 bases at J, with 19 bases in the middle.

This clonotype has a count of ten or more. The CDR3 loop reads CSAFTVGSSYNEQFF. In DNA, the CDR3 is TGCAGTGCTTTCACAGTGGGGAGCTCCTACAATGAGCAGTTCTTC. This chain joins TRBV20-1 and TRBJ2-1; D is possibly TRBD2 (5 bases). Germline loops: CDR1 DFQATT, CDR2 SNEGSKA (reference sequence). The V end lost 5 bases, the J end lost 0 bases, and 14 bases lay between the germline ends. The CDR3 contains 15 residues.

This chain links TRBV5-1 with TRBJ2-5, with a possible D match to TRBD2 (5 bases). CDR1 and CDR2 from the germline V gene are SGHRS and YFSETQ. CDR3 length: 16 amino acids. V was trimmed by 4 bases and J by 2 bases, leaving 18 bases between them. CDR3 in amino acids: CASSRPTSGEQETQYF. The DNA of the CDR3 is TGCGCCAGCAGCCGCCCCACGTCCGGGGAACAAGAGACCCAGTACTTC.

This clonotype occurred many times. The chain combines TRBV29-1 with TRBJ1-1; D remains unclear. Germline CDR1 reads SQVTM; CDR2 reads ANQGSEA. V was pared by 3 bases and J by 0 bases, with 11 bases between. CDR3 length: 14 residues. CDR3 DNA: TGCAGCGTTGATAATCTCCAAGTGAACACTGAAGCTTTCTTT. As protein: CSVDNLQVNTEAFF.

CDR3 protein: CATSASRELFF. For the CDR3, the DNA is TGTGCCACCAGTGCTAGCCGGGAGCTGTTTTTT. The chain carries TRBV24-1 and TRBJ2-2; weak D call: TRBD2 (5 bases). Germline assignment: CDR1 KGHDR and CDR2 SFDVKD. This CDR3 is built from 11 residues. Trimming took 5 bases from V and 9 from J, leaving 6 bases between them.

In this sample, this clonotype turned up many times. This chain uses TRBV20-1 with TRBJ2-3; a possible D gene is TRBD1 (7 bases). The CDR3 spans 16 residues. V gave up 2 bases and J gave up 3 bases, with 18 bases separating them. CDR1 and CDR2 (germline): DFQATT, SNEGSKA (reference sequence). CDR3 coding DNA: TGCAGTGCTAGAATTCCTCACAGGGGAGGAACAGATACGCAGTATTTT. This translates into CSARIPHRGGTDTQYF.

This clonotype was observed at least ten times. The rearrangement uses TRBV20-1 and TRBJ1-5; 8 bases are shared with TRBD1. Germline V gene sequence: CDR1 DFQATT, CDR2 SNEGSKA (reference sequence). Unmatched junction bases numbered 8, after V lost 5 bases and J lost 2 bases. The CDR3 has 15 amino acids. CDR3 in DNA: TGCAGTGCTGCCAGACAGGGGCGGGGCAATCAGCCCCAGCATTTT. It yields the protein CSAARQGRGNQPQHF.

The chain uses TRBV7-2 and TRBJ2-1; no clear D gene. This CDR3 is built from 16 residues. V shed 1 base and J shed 7 bases, with 17 bases lying between them. Looked up from germline, CDR1 is SGHTA and CDR2 is FQGNSA. The CDR3: CASSLGGAGGSNEQFF. As DNA, the CDR3 is TGTGCCAGCAGCTTAGGTGGCGCAGGCGGATCGAATGAGCAGTTCTTC.

This clonotype was observed many times. V usage is TRBV27 and J usage is TRBJ1-1; D remains ambiguous. This CDR3 comprises 17 residues. CDR1 and CDR2 from the germline V gene are MNHEY and SMNVEV (reference sequence). V lost 4 bases and J lost 6, with 24 bases in between. The CDR3 sequence: CASSYNAPDGSRPEAFF. CDR3 nucleotide sequence: TGTGCCAGCAGTTACAATGCCCCGGACGGAAGTCGCCCTGAAGCTTTCTTT.

At least ten counts were recorded for this clonotype. The chain joins TRBV20-1 to TRBJ1-1; tentatively, D is TRBD1 (6 bases). The V and J ends lost 2 bases and 7 bases respectively, with 17 bases between them. Per the germline V gene, CDR1 is DFQATT and CDR2 is SNEGSKA (reference sequence). The CDR3 contains 14 residues. CDR3 sequence: CSARISTGHREAFF. CDR3 DNA sequence: TGCAGTGCTAGAATCTCAACAGGGCACCGTGAAGCTTTCTTT.

This clonotype was seen only once. This may arise from a read error, as a much more abundant clone is one base away. Because the CDR3 is missing its conserved closing phenylalanine or tryptophan, this is likely a read error. The chain joins TRBV20-1 to TRBJ2-1; tentative D call: TRBD1 (6 bases). Germline V CDR1 and CDR2: DFQATT, SNEGSKA (reference sequence). This CDR3 region has 12 residues. CDR3 coding DNA: TGCCAGGGGCAGGGGCGTTTCAATGAGCAGTTCCTC. This codes for CQGQGRFNEQFL.

This clonotype was counted ten times or more. The V gene is TRBV20-1, the J gene TRBJ1-2; D remains ambiguous. Germline V gene data show CDR1 as DFQATT and CDR2 as SNEGSKA (reference sequence). The CDR3 contains 11 residues. Trimming left V 5 bases short and J 8 bases short, with 12 bases between. CDR3 sequence: CSAARPAGYTF. The CDR3 region has the DNA TGCAGTGCTGCCAGACCGGCAGGCTACACCTTC.